The TCR beta chain described here comes from a study of early T cells in non-severe SARS-CoV-2 infection. This clonotype was counted ten times or more. The V end was cut by 2 bases, the J end by 2 bases, with 9 bases between. Germline loops: CDR1 SNHLY, CDR2 FYNNEI. The CDR3 runs to 14 residues. Unique molecular identifier tags were affixed to discrete cDNA molecules. A single record per CDR3 protein comes from TCRdb applying MiXCR to the 5' RACE reads. The sample carries roughly 88,000 distinct CDR3 sequences, 12% to 15% recorded once. The specimen sequenced was whole blood. The genes are TRBV2 and TRBJ2-5; D unclear. This TCR was recovered from an adult who was a healthcare worker with PCR-confirmed SARS-CoV-2 infection or an uninfected control (not recorded which). CDR3 sequence (DNA): TGTGCCAGCAGTGAATGGCTAGTTCAAGAGACCCAGTACTTC. As protein: CASSEWLVQETQYF.